The next 15 T cell receptor beta chains were all read from a single sample in a study of STAT5B mutations in CD4+ large granular lymphocyte leukemia (dated by TCRdb to 2022 to 2024). Library creation used the immunoSEQ multiplex PCR assay. As stored in TCRdb, this immuneACCESS dataset retains in-frame rearrangements with V and J assigned. A fraction of the clones does not appear; measured against another copy, unresolved V genes explain less than half of the discrepancy, and the remainder lacks a known reason. The sample yields about 40,000 clones; roughly 83% were counted once. The top ten hold about 0.38% of the sample. Sequencing was performed on CD4+ T cells from blood buffy coats. These receptor sequences come from a human donor in good health.

The CDR3 bases are TGTGCCAGCAGCGCCCAGGGGGCGAGCTCCTACGAGCAGTACTTC. Translating it yields CASSAQGASSYEQYF. The chain joins TRBV9 to TRBJ2-7; 8 nucleotides match TRBD1. V lost 3 bases, J lost 0 bases, and 5 bases stayed unmatched. Germline-derived CDR1 and CDR2 are SGDLS and YYNGEE. This CDR3 is 15 amino acids long.

V is TRBV2 and J is TRBJ2-1; 8 bases align to TRBD2. Unmatched junction bases numbered 6, after V lost 7 bases and J lost 7 bases. The germline gives CDR1 SNHLY, CDR2 FYNNEI. This CDR3 region has 13 residues. This CDR3 is CASTGGGGNEQFF. The DNA of the CDR3 is TGTGCCAGCACCGGGGGGGGAGGAAATGAGCAGTTCTTC.

The V call is TRBV7-3, the J call TRBJ2-3, with D perhaps TRBD2 (6 bases). The CDR3 contains 14 residues. V gave up 2 bases and J gave up 5 bases, with 11 bases separating them. Germline-derived CDR1 and CDR2 are SGHTA and FQGTGA. The CDR3, as DNA: TGTGCCAGCAGCTTATGGGGGGTTGTAGATACGCAGTATTTT. Translation: CASSLWGVVDTQYF. Using reference TRBV7-3 and TRBJ2-3 for the parts outside the CDR3, the full variable domain is GAGVSQTPSNKVTEKGKYVELRCDPISGHTALYWYRQSLGQGPEFLIYFQGTGAADDSGLPNDRFFAVRPEGSVSTLKIQRTERGDSAVYLCASSLWGVVDTQYFGPGTRLTVL.

Details on this clone: The germline gene is not matched at one end of the junction; a read error may be the cause. Other DNA sequences in this specimen translate into the identical CDR3. V is TRBV7-8 and J is TRBJ2-7; 7 bases align to TRBD1. Germline V lookup: CDR1 SGHVS, CDR2 FQNEAQ. This CDR3 comprises 13 residues. The CDR3, as DNA: TGCGCCAGCAGCGCAACGACAGGGAACGAGCAGTACTTC. Its translation: CASSATTGNEQYF.

This chain uses TRBV6-1 with TRBJ2-1; TRBD1 agrees at 8 bases. The CDR3 is made up of 15 amino acids. Per the germline V gene, CDR1 is MNHNS and CDR2 is SASEGT. Losses at the gene ends were 2 bases for V and 8 bases for J; bases not matched to a gene: 8. The CDR3 DNA reads as TGTGCCAGCAGTGAAACAGGACAGGGAAAAGATGAGCAGTTCTTC. Translation: CASSETGQGKDEQFF.

The genes are TRBV7-9 and TRBJ1-4; D ambiguous. Per the germline V gene, CDR1 is SEHNR and CDR2 is FQNEAQ (reference sequence). Deletions cut 6 bases from V and 6 bases from J, with 20 bases between. The CDR3 has 16 residues. Here the CDR3 DNA reads TGTGCCAGCAGTATAATGGTGAGAGGGTTAGATGAAAAACTGTTTTTT. It translates to CASSIMVRGLDEKLFF. The full variable domain, in which reference TRBV7-9 and TRBJ1-4 provide the parts outside the CDR3, is DTGVSQNPRHKITKRGQNVTFRCDPISEHNRLYWYRQTLGQGPEFLTYFQNEAQLEKSRLLSDRFSAERPKGSFSTLEIQRTEQGDSAMYLCASSIMVRGLDEKLFFGSGTQLSVL.

The chain recombines TRBV27 with TRBJ1-1; 7 bases agree with TRBD1. The J segment lost 1 base and the V segment lost 4 bases, leaving 12 bases of the junction unmatched. The CDR3 consists of 17 residues. The germline V gene has CDR1 MNHEY and CDR2 SMNVEV (reference sequence). CDR3 loop: CASSWAPTGSWNTEAFF. CDR3 nucleotides: TGTGCCAGCAGTTGGGCCCCGACAGGGTCCTGGAACACTGAAGCTTTCTTT.

In its sample, this clone was seen a few times. V gene TRBV2 combines with J gene TRBJ1-2; TRBD1 agrees at 8 bases. The CDR3 contains 13 residues. Germline CDR1 is SNHLY and CDR2 is FYNNEI. V lost 11 bases to trimming and J lost 9 bases; unmatched junction nucleotides: 14. In nucleotides, the CDR3 is TGTGCCTCCCTCTTGACAGGGGATAACAGCTACACCTTC. Translated: CASLLTGDNSYTF.

The DNA for the CDR3 is TGTGCCACCGAAGTTACAGGGGGCCCTTCCTACGAGCAGTACTTC. This gives the protein CATEVTGGPSYEQYF. V usage is TRBV6-5 and J usage is TRBJ2-7, with 9 positions matching TRBD1. Germline CDR1 is MNHEY and CDR2 is SVGAGI. V lost 10 bases and J lost 1; bases outside the gene matches: 11. The CDR3 totals 15 residues.

The rearrangement uses TRBV5-4 and TRBJ1-2, with TRBD1 as a possible D gene (6 bases). CDR3 length: 13 residues. Germline CDR1 and CDR2: SGHNT and YYREEE (reference sequence). V lost 1 base and J 7 bases, leaving 11 bases between the germline ends. In nucleotides, the CDR3 is TGTGCCAGCAGCTTGCGGGGGGCGGGTGGCTACACCTTC. Amino acids: CASSLRGAGGYTF. Full variable domain (outside the CDR3, taken from reference TRBV5-4 and TRBJ1-2): ETGVTQSPTHLIKTRGQQVTLRCSSQSGHNTVSWYQQALGQGPQFIFQYYREEENGRGNFPPRFSGLQFPNYSSELNVNALELDDSALYLCASSLRGAGGYTFGSGTRLTVV.

This clone was seen once. The chain combines TRBV28 with TRBJ1-5, with 12 bases aligning to TRBD1. CDR1 and CDR2 from the germline V gene are MDHEN and SYDVKM. V shed 3 bases, J shed 7 bases, and the junction held 4 bases outside the gene matches. There are 15 residues in the CDR3. CDR3 in DNA: TGTGCCAGCAGTTTCGGGACAGGGGGCGGCCAGCCCCAGCATTTT. It codes for CASSFGTGGGQPQHF.

The V and J genes are TRBV6-5 and TRBJ1-5, with 7 bases matching TRBD1. This CDR3 contains 13 residues. After removal of 6 bases from V and 1 base from J, the junction contained 0 bases not matched to a gene. Germline V gives CDR1 MNHEY, CDR2 SVGAGI. As DNA, the CDR3 is TGTGCCAGCAGGGGACAGAGCAATCAGCCCCAGCATTTT. Amino acids: CASRGQSNQPQHF.

J is TRBJ2-7 and V is TRBV5-1; 7 bases line up with TRBD2. Germline-derived CDR1 and CDR2 are SGHRS and YFSETQ. V trimming: 1 base; J trimming: 5 bases; junction bases outside the gene matches: 3. CDR3 length: 13 residues. CDR3 nucleotide sequence: TGCGCCAGCAGCTTGACGGGGGGTCACGAGCAGTACTTC. Translated: CASSLTGGHEQYF.

This chain uses TRBV14 with TRBJ2-7; tentatively, D is TRBD2 (6 bases). V dropped 6 bases and J dropped 2 bases, with 14 bases sitting between them. The CDR3 extends over 14 amino acids. Germline V gene data show CDR1 as SGHDN and CDR2 as FVKESK. CDR3 residues: CASSRLGLTYEQYF. The CDR3, as DNA: TGTGCCAGCAGTCGACTAGGACTTACCTACGAGCAGTACTTC.

The chain recombines TRBV2 with TRBJ1-3; D is undetermined. V lost 4 bases and J lost 0, with 10 bases in between. The CDR3 is made up of 15 amino acids. Germline-derived CDR1 and CDR2 are SNHLY and FYNNEI. The CDR3, as DNA: TGTGCCAGCAGTGTAGCAGTGCACTCTGGAAACACCATATATTTT. Translating it yields CASSVAVHSGNTIYF.